The sequence of this T cell receptor beta chain was determined in a study of T cells in Graves' hyperthyroidism and ophthalmopathy. Study-wide context: Peripheral blood was collected at initial diagnosis, before any treatment.

Concerning this clonotype: A much larger clone sits a single nucleotide away, making a read error possible.

Fresh peripheral blood, roughly 9.3 ml, was the source of the PBMCs. Amplified TCR beta CDR3 regions came from RNA transcripts. In the first-round RT-PCR of the TCR CDR3, the HTBI primer set was used. Using its own MiXCR run on the multiplex PCR reads, TCRdb lists one record per CDR3 protein. The sample shows about 400,000 distinct CDR3 sequences, 13% to 15% of them seen only once. CDR3 length equals 13 residues. CDR1 is SQVTM and CDR2 is ANQGSEA in the germline V gene. The sequence was collected from a woman aged 60 to 75 with Graves' ophthalmopathy. V gene TRBV29-1 combines with J gene TRBJ2-5; 8 nucleotides line up with TRBD1. Source material: blood. For the CDR3, the DNA is TGCAACGAGCTGGACAGGGTTGAGGAGACCCAGTACTTC. Translation gives CNELDRVEETQYF.